This TCR beta chain was captured in a study of T cells in Graves' hyperthyroidism and ophthalmopathy. General study points: Ophthalmopathy, which appeared later, was predicted by the model a median around 6.9 months before onset. In the blood, most expanded thyroid clonotypes above 0.001 appeared as well.

With regard to this clonotype: What it binds is not known.

The source material, RNA transcripts, was used to amplify TCR beta CDR3 regions. The HTBI primer set was used in a first-round RT-PCR of the TCR CDR3. Each CDR3 protein is one row after TCRdb ran MiXCR on the multiplex PCR reads. The sample holds about 250,000 distinct CDR3 sequences, almost 25% seen once. Researchers barred patients who had uncontrolled infection, other autoimmune disease, pregnancy or lactation. Per the germline V gene, CDR1 is DFQATT and CDR2 is SNEGSKA (reference sequence). The CDR3 has 11 amino acids. The origin of this receptor is a woman aged 40 to 50 with Graves' ophthalmopathy. V and J are TRBV20-1 and TRBJ1-2; unclear D gene. Sequenced material: blood. CDR3 nucleotides: TGCAATTTTCGGAGTAACTATGGCTACACCTTC. It codes for CNFRSNYGYTF.